This T cell receptor (beta chain) was recovered during a study of shared T cell receptors in the human thymus. The CDR3 contains 18 residues. V gave up 1 base and J gave up 0 bases, with 17 bases separating them. The germline V gene encodes CDR1 SGHRS and CDR2 YFSETQ. This table comes from immunoSEQ multiplex PCR, and its TCRdb copy is limited to in-frame clones, with some not included. Of 700,000 to 750,000 clones listed, 80% to 90% were seen once; the top ten hold about 0.0098%. These data were also reused for a study on human thymus T cells.

The clonotype originates from a girl less than two years old with a congenital heart defect. What was sequenced was thymocytes. V is TRBV5-1 and J is TRBJ2-1; tentatively, D is TRBD1 (6 bases). CDR3 bases: TGCGCCAGCAGCTTGTATTATCGGCAGGGGAGCTCCTACAATGAGCAGTTCTTC. Protein: CASSLYYRQGSSYNEQFF.